Presented here are 15 T cell receptor beta chains from one specimen sequenced in a study of T cell changes during pregnancy in multiple sclerosis. Profiling relied on immunoSEQ multiplex PCR, and the TCRdb table lists in-frame clones only, not all of them. Of some 70,000 clones in the sample, 90% were seen once. The sequencing here drew on peripheral blood, taken in the third trimester of pregnancy. The receptors derive from a female donor with multiple sclerosis, enrolled in a pregnancy study.

The J gene is TRBJ2-3, the V gene TRBV27; 7 bases map to TRBD2. CDR1 and CDR2 from the germline V gene are MNHEY and SMNVEV (reference sequence). The CDR3 has 16 amino acids. J lost 0 bases, V lost 0 bases, and 3 bases had no gene match. The chain's CDR3 is CASSLSAGESTDTQYF. CDR3 nucleotides: TGTGCCAGCAGTTTATCTGCGGGGGAGAGCACAGATACGCAGTATTTT.

This chain joins TRBV4-3 and TRBJ1-2; 11 bases are a match to TRBD1. Germline V gives CDR1 LGHNA, CDR2 YSLEER. The CDR3 runs 15 residues. V shed 1 base, J shed 7 bases, and the junction held 5 bases outside the gene matches. The CDR3: CASSQVGQGASGYTF. The CDR3 region has the DNA TGCGCCAGCAGCCAAGTTGGACAGGGGGCTAGTGGCTACACCTTC.

The CDR3 nucleotides read TGCGCCAGCAGCTTCTCCACAGGGCTCAATCAGCCCCAGCATTTT. Protein: CASSFSTGLNQPQHF. V and J are TRBV5-1 and TRBJ1-5; TRBD1 is a possible D gene (6 bases). The germline gives CDR1 SGHRS, CDR2 YFSETQ. V was shortened by 2 bases and J by 3 bases, with 12 bases between the two germline ends. The CDR3 runs 15 residues.

This chain uses TRBV9 with TRBJ2-3; 7 bases align to TRBD1. Germline lookup yields CDR1 SGDLS and CDR2 YYNGEE. V shed 1 base, J shed 3 bases, and the junction held 14 bases outside the gene matches. CDR3 size: 18 residues. The CDR3 bases are TGTGCCAGCAGCGTAAATCCCCGACAGGGTAGAAGGACAGATACGCAGTATTTT. Protein sequence: CASSVNPRQGRRTDTQYF.

The chain combines TRBV2 with TRBJ2-2; D is possibly TRBD1 (6 bases). The length of the CDR3 is 16 residues. With 5 bases removed from V and 7 bases from J, the gap between germline ends came to 20 bases. Germline CDR1 SNHLY, CDR2 FYNNEI. Written as DNA, the CDR3 is TGTGCCAGCAGTCGCTTGGCAGGGGATGTCGGCGGGGAGCTGTTTTTT. Its translation: CASSRLAGDVGGELFF.

The V and J genes are TRBV27 and TRBJ2-6; no definite D call. CDR1 is MNHEY and CDR2 is SMNVEV in the germline V gene (reference sequence). The CDR3 runs to 15 residues. V lost 5 bases and J 2 bases, leaving 10 bases between the germline ends. CDR3 DNA sequence: TGTGCCAGCAGTACGATTGTAGCTGGGGCCAACGTCCTGACTTTC. This encodes CASSTIVAGANVLTF.

The rearrangement uses TRBV7-2 and TRBJ2-1; 8 bases fit TRBD2. This CDR3 comprises 16 residues. Germline CDR1 reads SGHTA; CDR2 reads FQGNSA. The ends lost 3 bases at V and 0 bases at J; junction bases unmatched: 4. CDR3 DNA: TGTGCCAGCAGCTTCCGCGGGGGGAGCTCCTACAATGAGCAGTTCTTC. This translates into CASSFRGGSSYNEQFF. Variable domain in full (rest from reference TRBV7-2 and TRBJ2-1): GAGVSQSPSNKVTEKGKDVELRCDPISGHTALYWYRQSLGQGLEFLIYFQGNSAPDKSGLPSDRFSAERTGGSVSTLTIQRTQQEDSAVYLCASSFRGGSSYNEQFFGPGTRLTVL.

The chain has TRBV9 and TRBJ2-5; 7 positions match TRBD2. Germline V CDR1 and CDR2: SGDLS, YYNGEE. The CDR3 has 14 amino acids. With V trimmed by 2 bases and J by 4 bases, 5 bases remained unmatched. The CDR3 DNA reads as TGTGCCAGCAGCGTGGGGACTATCCCAGAGACCCAGTACTTC. Its protein product is CASSVGTIPETQYF.

The genes are TRBV5-8 and TRBJ1-1, with D unclear. Germline CDR1 SGHTS, CDR2 YDEGEE. CDR3 length: 14 amino acids. V shed 1 base and J shed 3 bases, with 10 bases lying between them. The CDR3 bases are TGTGCCAGCAGCTTGTCTTCACAATACACTGAAGCTTTCTTT. As protein: CASSLSSQYTEAFF.

The genes are TRBV7-9 and TRBJ2-1, with D possibly TRBD2 on 5 matching bases. This CDR3 has 18 residues. V was cut by 2 bases and J by 5 bases, with 22 bases left in between. The germline V gene encodes CDR1 SEHNR and CDR2 FQNEAQ (reference sequence). The CDR3, as DNA: TGTGCCAGCAGCTTATTTAATCCCAGACTAAACTTCAACAATGAGCAGTTCTTC. It codes for CASSLFNPRLNFNNEQFF.

The chain employs TRBV7-6 and TRBJ2-7; TRBD2 matches 8 bases. Per the germline V gene, CDR1 is SGHVS and CDR2 is FNYEAQ. The CDR3 is made up of 13 amino acids. The junction had 10 bases not matched to a gene; V was cut back by 9 bases and J by 6 bases. The CDR3 nucleotides read TGTGCCAGTGGGACGGGAGGGCCCGGCGAGCAGTACTTC. This codes for CASGTGGPGEQYF.

The chain couples TRBV30 to TRBJ2-1; D gene uncertain. Germline V gene sequence: CDR1 GTSNPN, CDR2 SVGIG (reference sequence). Trimming shortened V by 8 bases and J by 6 bases, and 14 bases separated the two germline ends. The CDR3 has 12 amino acids. CDR3 bases: TGTGCCACAACACAGCCAGGCAATGAGCAGTTCTTC. Its translation is CATTQPGNEQFF.

The rearrangement joins TRBV4-2 to TRBJ1-2, with 9 nucleotides matching TRBD1. The CDR3 consists of 12 residues. Germline CDR1 is LGHNA and CDR2 is YNFKEQ. With 3 bases clipped from V and 8 bases from J, the junction kept 1 base outside the gene matches. In DNA form, the CDR3 reads TGTGCCAGCAGCCAGGACAGGGGCGGCTACACCTTC. Protein product: CASSQDRGGYTF.

The chain combines TRBV7-7 with TRBJ2-5; D is ambiguous. CDR1 is SSHAT, CDR2 FNYEAQ, per germline (reference sequence). This CDR3 has 12 amino acids. V was cut by 5 bases and J by 0 bases, with 4 bases left in between. The CDR3 here is CASSPDQETQYF. CDR3 in DNA: TGTGCCAGCAGCCCGGACCAAGAGACCCAGTACTTC.

The chain employs TRBV19 and TRBJ1-2; weak D call: TRBD1 (6 bases). Germline V gene sequence: CDR1 LNHDA, CDR2 SQIVND (reference sequence). The V and J ends lost 7 bases and 2 bases respectively, with 11 bases between them. The CDR3 contains 13 residues. DNA of the CDR3: TGTGCCAGTATGGCACAGGGAAACTATGGCTACACCTTC. This gives the protein CASMAQGNYGYTF.